Shown below are 31 T cell receptor beta chains from a single sample sequenced in a study of identical twins. MiXCR, applied by TCRdb to the 5' RACE reads, yields one record per CDR3 protein. The table records 700,000 to 950,000 distinct CDR3 sequences, 12% of them present only once. A further study also used this sample, focusing on yellow fever vaccine responses in identical twins.

Input material: PBMCs. The receptors originated from a woman aged 18-30 years in good health.

This clonotype has just a few counts. In nucleotides, the CDR3 is TGTGCCAGCAGCCACGGACAGGATGGCTACACCTTC. Its translation is CASSHGQDGYTF. The chain has TRBV5-4 and TRBJ1-2; TRBD1 aligns across 7 bases. Germline assignment: CDR1 SGHNT and CDR2 YYREEE (reference sequence). V dropped 4 bases and J dropped 6; count of bases not matched to a gene: 3. CDR3 length: 12 residues.

In DNA form, the CDR3 reads TGTGCCAGCAGGAGGGGACCGGGGATAAACACTGAAGCTTTCTTT. Amino acid sequence: CASRRGPGINTEAFF. This chain links TRBV2 with TRBJ1-1, with TRBD1 as a possible D gene (5 bases). This CDR3 spans 15 amino acids. Trimming cost V 6 bases and J 2 bases, with 16 bases left between them. Per the germline V gene, CDR1 is SNHLY and CDR2 is FYNNEI.

The chain has TRBV25-1 and TRBJ2-2; D gene uncertain. The CDR3 has 15 amino acids. Germline V lookup: CDR1 MGHDK, CDR2 SYGVNS. Trimming took 2 bases from V and 7 from J, leaving 14 bases between them. The CDR3 region is CASSEVMSIDGELFF. The CDR3 nucleotides are TGTGCCAGCAGTGAAGTTATGAGTATCGACGGGGAGCTGTTTTTT.

This clonotype was recorded a few times. The gene calls are TRBV3-1 and TRBJ2-5, with TRBD2 as a possible D gene (5 bases). Germline V lookup: CDR1 LGHDT, CDR2 YNNKEL (reference sequence). The CDR3 runs to 14 residues. Between the trimmed V and J ends, which lost 0 bases and 2 bases, there was a span of 7 bases. The CDR3 reads CASSQEDWQETQYF. The CDR3 coding sequence is TGTGCCAGCAGCCAAGAGGACTGGCAAGAGACCCAGTACTTC.

This clonotype was recorded a few times. The rearrangement uses TRBV5-1 and TRBJ2-5; D possibly corresponds to TRBD2 (6 bases). The CDR3 has 15 residues. Germline CDR1 and CDR2: SGHRS and YFSETQ. V was clipped by 2 bases and J by 4 bases, with 15 bases between them. As DNA, the CDR3 is TGCGCCAGCAGCTTTTTACCCGGGACTTTAGAGACCCAGTACTTC. This translates into CASSFLPGTLETQYF.

This clonotype was detected only a few times. The J gene is TRBJ2-7, the V gene TRBV21-1; the D call in the table, TRBD1, was not verified against the DNA. TRBV21-1 is a pseudogene locus. The CDR3 consists of 15 residues. CDR3 sequence reads: CASTSPRDRPYEQYF. The CDR3 bases are TGTGCCAGCACCTCCCCCCGGGACAGACCCTACGAGCAGTACTTC.

The chain couples TRBV7-9 to TRBJ2-3; 12 nucleotides agree with TRBD2. This CDR3 comprises 15 residues. Trimming removed 7 bases from V and 10 bases from J; junction bases left unmatched: 12. Per germline, CDR1 SEHNR and CDR2 FQNEAQ (reference sequence). This CDR3 reads CASISSGGERRAQYF. The CDR3 bases are TGTGCCAGCATCTCTAGCGGGGGGGAAAGAAGGGCGCAGTATTTT.

The V and J genes are TRBV3-1 and TRBJ2-7; perhaps TRBD2 as D (5 bases). Germline CDR1 is LGHDT and CDR2 is YNNKEL (reference sequence). Trimming took off 4 bases at V and 2 bases at J, with 9 bases between the two ends. The CDR3 contains 13 residues. The CDR3 spells CASSLKRPYEQYF. The CDR3 region has the DNA TGTGCCAGCAGCCTTAAGCGGCCCTACGAGCAGTACTTC.

The chain carries TRBV20-1 and TRBJ2-2; D is possibly TRBD2 (6 bases). The germline gives CDR1 DFQATT, CDR2 SNEGSKA (reference sequence). With 0 bases removed from V and 4 bases from J, the gap between germline ends came to 18 bases. This CDR3 is built from 17 residues. Here the CDR3 DNA reads TGCAGTGCTAGAGATGTGGAGGGGAGGTCGGGCACCGGGGAGCTGTTTTTT. Translating it yields CSARDVEGRSGTGELFF.

This clonotype has a handful of counts. The V call is TRBV3-1, the J call TRBJ2-3, with TRBD2 matching 10 bases. The CDR3 extends over 17 amino acids. Germline CDR1 reads LGHDT; CDR2 reads YNNKEL (reference sequence). J gave up 0 bases and V 1 base, and 4 bases lay outside the gene matches. CDR3 nucleotides: TGTGCCAGCAGCCAAGTATCTAGCGGGAGTAGCACAGATACGCAGTATTTT. This translates into CASSQVSSGSSTDTQYF.

This clonotype appeared a few times. This rearrangement joins TRBV5-1 to TRBJ1-2; 8 nucleotides line up with TRBD1. Germline V gene lookup returns CDR1 SGHRS and CDR2 YFSETQ. CDR3 length equals 15 residues. V gave up 3 bases and J gave up 2 bases; unmatched junction bases: 6. Here the CDR3 DNA reads TGCGCCAGCAGCTACCCTGACAGGGGCAACTATGGCTACACCTTC. Encoded protein: CASSYPDRGNYGYTF.

Here the CDR3 reads CASSLLAGATINEQFF. In nucleotides, the CDR3 is TGTGCCAGCAGCTTACTAGCGGGGGCCACAATCAATGAGCAGTTCTTC. This chain links TRBV11-2 with TRBJ2-1; 10 nucleotides match TRBD2. The ends lost 2 bases at V and 6 bases at J; junction bases unmatched: 7. Looked up from germline, CDR1 is SGHAT and CDR2 is FQNNGV. This CDR3 comprises 16 residues.

The rearrangement uses TRBV27 and TRBJ2-4; 7 bases line up with TRBD2. Trimming cost V 0 bases and J 8 bases; bases outside gene matches: 7. This CDR3 is built from 15 residues. The germline gives CDR1 MNHEY, CDR2 SMNVEV (reference sequence). The CDR3 protein is CASSLSRAAGYIQYF. In DNA form, the CDR3 reads TGTGCCAGCAGTTTATCCCGGGCAGCGGGGTACATTCAGTACTTC.

The table lists this clonotype with a few counts. The CDR3 bases are TGTGCCAGCAGTTACCGGGGGACCCAAAACATTCAGTACTTC. Protein product: CASSYRGTQNIQYF. The chain links TRBV6-5 to TRBJ2-4; possible D gene TRBD2, 6 bases. Trimming pared 2 bases from V and 5 bases from J, leaving 10 bases between. The CDR3 is 14 residues long. Per germline, CDR1 MNHEY and CDR2 SVGAGI.

This clonotype turned up a few times. The V gene is TRBV7-9, the J gene TRBJ2-7; no clear D. Trimming left V 4 bases short and J 4 bases short, with 8 bases between. Germline-derived CDR1 and CDR2 are SEHNR and FQNEAQ (reference sequence). The CDR3 has 12 residues. CDR3 in DNA: TGTGCCAGCAGCTCCTTGATTTACGAGCAGTACGTC. It codes for CASSSLIYEQYV.

This clonotype was seen ten or more times. The chain couples TRBV4-1 to TRBJ1-2; D is perhaps TRBD1 (5 bases). Trimming stripped 1 base from V and 5 bases from J, with 5 bases between. Per the germline V gene, CDR1 is MGHRA and CDR2 is YSYEKL. The CDR3 spans 12 residues. The CDR3 DNA sequence: TGCGCCAGCAGCCAAGCAGGGTATGGCTACACCTTC. Translating it yields CASSQAGYGYTF.

In this sample, this clonotype turned up a few times. V usage is TRBV20-1 and J usage is TRBJ1-5; possibly TRBD1 for D (6 bases). This CDR3 contains 12 residues. From germline, CDR1 is DFQATT and CDR2 SNEGSKA (reference sequence). V was trimmed by 0 bases and J by 12 bases, leaving 12 bases between them. The CDR3 sequence is CSARDIEDSQHF. The CDR3 nucleotides are TGCAGTGCTAGAGATATAGAGGACAGCCAGCATTTT.

CDR3: CSARVGLGGNQPQHF. As DNA, the CDR3 is TGCAGTGCTAGAGTGGGTCTGGGTGGCAATCAGCCCCAGCATTTT. V is TRBV20-1 and J is TRBJ1-5; D gene ambiguous. CDR3 size: 15 residues. V lost 1 base to trimming and J lost 2 bases, with 12 bases between them. CDR1 is DFQATT, CDR2 SNEGSKA, per germline (reference sequence).

The V and J genes are TRBV27 and TRBJ1-4; 8 bases fit TRBD1. After removal of 5 bases from V and 6 bases from J, the junction contained 5 bases not matched to a gene. CDR1 and CDR2 from the germline V gene are MNHEY and SMNVEV (reference sequence). This CDR3 is 14 amino acids long. The CDR3 sequence is CASSRTGRYEKLFF. The CDR3 DNA follows: TGTGCCAGCAGTCGGACAGGGAGATATGAAAAACTGTTTTTT.

This clonotype was detected only a few times. The chain is built from TRBV25-1 and TRBJ2-1; D is perhaps TRBD1 or TRBD2 (5 bases each). CDR1 is MGHDK, CDR2 SYGVNS, per germline. V was shortened by 0 bases and J by 0 bases, with 6 bases between the two germline ends. The CDR3 runs 15 residues. The CDR3 nucleotides are TGTGCCAGCAGTGAATATGGGGGCTCCTACAATGAGCAGTTCTTC. This gives the protein CASSEYGGSYNEQFF. Drawing the rest from reference TRBV25-1 and TRBJ2-1, the complete variable domain is EADIYQTPRYLVIGTGKKITLECSQTMGHDKMYWYQQDPGMELHLIHYSYGVNSTEKGDLSSESTVSRIRTEHFPLTLESARPSHTSQYLCASSEYGGSYNEQFFGPGTRLTVL.

This clonotype was seen a few times. V is TRBV3-1 and J is TRBJ2-5; D call uncertain. Germline V CDR1 and CDR2: LGHDT, YNNKEL (reference sequence). The CDR3 is made up of 14 amino acids. The germline V and J ends were trimmed by 3 bases and 4 bases, with 12 bases remaining between them. The CDR3 DNA reads as TGTGCCAGCAGCCAGGGTTTTGAGCGAGAGACCCAGTACTTC. Residues: CASSQGFERETQYF.

To note about this clonotype: The junction and the germline gene differ at one end; a read error may be behind it. The chain has TRBV25-1 and TRBJ2-1, with 7 positions matching TRBD2. The length of the CDR3 is 14 residues. Germline V gene lookup returns CDR1 MGHDK and CDR2 SYGVNS. In DNA form, the CDR3 reads TGTGCCAGAAGTGAAGTGGGGAGGGGCAATGAGCAGTTCTTC. Translation gives CARSEVGRGNEQFF.

The V call is TRBV24-1, the J call TRBJ1-6; 7 bases fit TRBD1. In germline, CDR1 is KGHDR, CDR2 SFDVKD. V shed 9 bases, J shed 5 bases, and the junction held 6 bases outside the gene matches. CDR3 length: 14 residues. CDR3 DNA: TGTGCCACCCAAGGGACAGATCATAATTCACCCCTCCACTTT. Its translation: CATQGTDHNSPLHF.

Many counts were recorded for this clonotype. The gene calls are TRBV11-2 and TRBJ2-2; TRBD2 matches at 9 bases. Germline loops: CDR1 SGHAT, CDR2 FQNNGV. This CDR3 has 19 residues. V lost 2 bases, J lost 1 base, and 11 bases stayed unmatched. The CDR3 coding sequence is TGTGCCAGCAGCTTAAGAGTAGCGGGAGAAGCGGGGAACACCGGGGAGCTGTTTTTT. Protein sequence: CASSLRVAGEAGNTGELFF.

This sequence joins TRBV5-1 and TRBJ2-3, with D perhaps being TRBD1 or TRBD2 (5 bases each). Germline-derived CDR1 and CDR2 are SGHRS and YFSETQ. The CDR3 contains 16 residues. The V gene lost 4 bases and the J gene lost 6 bases, with 21 bases spanning the gap. CDR3 loop: CASSPLRDVYGDTQYF. CDR3 sequence (DNA): TGCGCCAGCAGCCCCCTCCGGGACGTCTACGGGGATACGCAGTATTTT.

This clonotype turned up a few times. The chain links TRBV29-1 to TRBJ2-3, with TRBD1 matching 7 bases. This CDR3 contains 15 residues. The germline CDR1 and CDR2 sequences are SQVTM and ANQGSEA. V lost 1 base and J lost 7; bases outside the gene matches: 11. CDR3 bases: TGCAGCGTTGAAGTAGGAACAGGGGCCGTAAATACGCAGTATTTT. Its protein product is CSVEVGTGAVNTQYF.

At least ten counts were recorded for this clonotype. The rearrangement joins TRBV10-2 to TRBJ2-3, with 13 bases fitting TRBD2. CDR3 size: 21 residues. Germline CDR1 is WSHSY and CDR2 is SAAADI. V lost 4 bases to trimming and J lost 6 bases; unmatched junction nucleotides: 22. This chain's CDR3 is CASSGGGPGLAGPKKLDTQYF. Here the CDR3 DNA reads TGCGCCAGCAGTGGGGGTGGACCGGGACTAGCGGGGCCGAAAAAGTTGGATACGCAGTATTTT.

J is TRBJ1-6 and V is TRBV10-3; tentative D call: TRBD1 (5 bases). Trimming removed 5 bases from V and 6 bases from J, with 11 bases in between. The CDR3 consists of 14 residues. Per the germline V gene, CDR1 is ENHRY and CDR2 is SYGVKD. CDR3 nucleotide sequence: TGTGCCATCAGTATCGCAGGGTCTAATTCACCCCTCCACTTT. This sequence encodes CAISIAGSNSPLHF.

The chain links TRBV20-1 to TRBJ2-3, with D perhaps matching TRBD1 (6 bases). Germline V gene sequence: CDR1 DFQATT, CDR2 SNEGSKA (reference sequence). The CDR3 contains 17 residues. Trimming took 0 bases from V and 3 from J, leaving 19 bases between them. In DNA form, the CDR3 reads TGCAGTGCTAGAGATATTCGGGACAAAACATCTACAGATACGCAGTATTTT. This codes for CSARDIRDKTSTDTQYF.

This clonotype was detected once. V usage is TRBV29-1 and J usage is TRBJ2-1, with D uncertain. Per germline, CDR1 SQVTM and CDR2 ANQGSEA. Trimming left V 8 bases short and J 6 bases short, with 20 bases between. The CDR3 spans 14 residues. This CDR3 is CSSNRAGLTNEQFF. The CDR3 nucleotides read TGCAGCTCGAACCGGGCAGGCCTAACCAATGAGCAGTTCTTC.

This chain links TRBV10-3 with TRBJ2-1; the D is unclear. Trimming stripped 3 bases from V and 12 bases from J, with 15 bases between. CDR3 size: 13 residues. Germline CDR1 and CDR2: ENHRY and SYGVKD. The CDR3 region is CAISDSGPGVQFF. DNA of the CDR3: TGTGCCATCAGTGATTCAGGTCCGGGTGTGCAGTTCTTC.